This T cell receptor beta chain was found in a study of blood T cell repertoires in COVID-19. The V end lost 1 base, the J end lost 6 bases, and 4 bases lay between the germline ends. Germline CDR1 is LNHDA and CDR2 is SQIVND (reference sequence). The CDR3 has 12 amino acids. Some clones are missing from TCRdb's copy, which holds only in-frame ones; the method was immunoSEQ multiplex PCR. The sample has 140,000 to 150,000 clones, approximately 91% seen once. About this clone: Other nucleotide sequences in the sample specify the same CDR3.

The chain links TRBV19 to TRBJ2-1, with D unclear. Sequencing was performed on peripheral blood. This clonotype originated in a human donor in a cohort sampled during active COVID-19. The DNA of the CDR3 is TGTGCCAGTAGTATAGCAGGCAATGAGCAGTTCTTC. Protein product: CASSIAGNEQFF.